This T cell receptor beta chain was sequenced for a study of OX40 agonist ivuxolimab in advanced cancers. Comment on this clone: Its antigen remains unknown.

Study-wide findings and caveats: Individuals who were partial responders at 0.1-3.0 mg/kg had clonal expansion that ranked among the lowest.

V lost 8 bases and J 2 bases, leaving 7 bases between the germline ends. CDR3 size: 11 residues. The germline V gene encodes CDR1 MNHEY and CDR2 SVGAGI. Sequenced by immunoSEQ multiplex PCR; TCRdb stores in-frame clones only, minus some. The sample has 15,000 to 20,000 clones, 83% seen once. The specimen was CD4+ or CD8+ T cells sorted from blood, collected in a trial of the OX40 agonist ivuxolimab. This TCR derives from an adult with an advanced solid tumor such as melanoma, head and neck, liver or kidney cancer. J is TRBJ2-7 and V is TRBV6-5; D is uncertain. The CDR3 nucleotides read TGTGCCAGCGGCGGACCCTACGAGCAGTACTTC. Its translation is CASGGPYEQYF.